This T cell receptor (beta chain) was captured by sequencing in a study of T cell repertoires in cytomegalovirus infection. Looking at the study overall: It was the public TCR beta signatures that indicated both CMV infection and matching HLA type.

In its sample, this clonotype was seen a few times. From germline, CDR1 is LGHNA and CDR2 YNFKEQ. Trimming stripped 1 base from V and 6 bases from J, with 10 bases between. The CDR3 runs to 14 residues. TCRdb re-called the reads through MiXCR, storing one row per CDR3 protein. This table holds around 100,000 distinct CDR3 sequences, less than 25% found once. Material: CD8+ T cells from PBMCs. The sequence came from a human donor in good health (CMV status not recorded). Some clones in this sample may be carry-over from other donors' samples. This rearrangement joins TRBV4-2 to TRBJ2-1, with D tentatively TRBD2 (6 bases). CDR3 sequence: CASSQAGDPNEQFF. As DNA, the CDR3 is TGTGCCAGCAGCCAAGCGGGGGACCCCAATGAGCAGTTCTTC.